This TCR beta chain appears in the sequencing data of a study of blood T cell repertoires in COVID-19. Across the study: Whether acute or convalescent, the COVID-19 samples came from the United States, Italy and Spain. Sources were T cells, B-cell-depleted T cells, or PBMCs; the material itself was cDNA or gDNA.

The authors' processing: How many nucleated cells were present was estimated from reference gene primer amplification. Method: immunoSEQ multiplex PCR; TCRdb's copy keeps in-frame clones and lacks some. V, J and clone size were drawn from that table, and D and trimming were deduced from the DNA. In the table there are roughly 250,000 clones, 75% to 85% of which are singletons. Input material: peripheral blood. The sequence was collected from a woman aged 60-70 years with active or convalescent COVID-19.

The chain's CDR3 is CASRGMAGVNTEAFF. The CDR3, as DNA: TGCGCCAGCAGGGGTATGGCGGGGGTGAACACTGAAGCTTTCTTT. This chain links TRBV5-1 with TRBJ1-1; D may be TRBD1 (5 bases). Germline CDR1 and CDR2: SGHRS and YFSETQ. The V and J ends lost 5 bases and 0 bases respectively, with 14 bases between them. CDR3 length equals 15 residues.